The 18 T cell receptor beta chains below all came from one sample that was sequenced in a study of identical twins. TCRdb recomputed calls from the 5' RACE reads with MiXCR, one row per CDR3 protein. The table records around 1.7 million distinct CDR3 sequences, roughly 35% of them present only once. The specimen sequenced was cord blood. The receptors shown here come from a newborn girl in good health.

This clonotype was picked up a small number of times. This rearrangement joins TRBV12-3 or TRBV12-4 to TRBJ1-6; TRBD1 might be the D (5 bases). The CDR3 has 14 amino acids. Trimming removed 2 bases from V and 5 bases from J, with 7 bases in between. DNA for the CDR3: TGTGCCAGCAGTTTAAAAGGGGATAATTCACCCCTCCACTTT. This encodes CASSLKGDNSPLHF.

This clonotype showed up many times. The chain uses TRBV28 and TRBJ2-7, with TRBD1 matching 10 bases. The CDR3 loop spans 14 amino acids. V was pared by 4 bases and J by 2 bases, with 2 bases of the junction left unmatched. Germline V gives CDR1 MDHEN, CDR2 SYDVKM. The CDR3 is CASSWDRGAYEQYF. Here the CDR3 DNA reads TGTGCCAGCAGTTGGGACAGGGGAGCCTACGAGCAGTACTTC. The variable domain in full, completed from reference TRBV28 and TRBJ2-7, reads DVKVTQSSRYLVKRTGEKVFLECVQDMDHENMFWYRQDPGLGLRLIYFSYDVKMKEKGDIPEGYSVSREKKERFSLILESASTNQTSMYLCASSWDRGAYEQYFGPGTRLTVT.

This clonotype has a handful of counts. This sequence joins TRBV6-5 and TRBJ1-2; the D gene is possibly TRBD1 (5 bases). The germline V and J ends were trimmed by 4 bases and 3 bases, with 9 bases remaining between them. Germline V lookup: CDR1 MNHEY, CDR2 SVGAGI. The CDR3 runs 13 residues. The CDR3 DNA sequence: TGTGCCAGCAGTTGGGAACAGGACTATGGCTACACCTTC. Its translation is CASSWEQDYGYTF.

The table lists this clonotype with a count of one. The CDR3 region has the DNA TGCAGCGTTGCAAATCAGGAGGGCGAGCAGTACTTC. This gives the protein CSVANQEGEQYF. The genes are TRBV29-1 and TRBJ2-7; tentative D call: TRBD2 (6 bases). The CDR3 extends over 12 amino acids. Trimming shortened V by 4 bases and J by 6 bases, and 13 bases separated the two germline ends. CDR1 and CDR2 (germline): SQVTM, ANQGSEA.

V usage is TRBV2 and J usage is TRBJ2-5, with TRBD1 matching 8 bases. CDR1 is SNHLY, CDR2 FYNNEI, per germline. J lost 11 bases, V lost 1 base, and 12 bases had no gene match. The CDR3 extends over 15 amino acids. Here the CDR3 reads CASSEGRGPSDEQYF. DNA of the CDR3: TGTGCCAGCAGTGAAGGCAGGGGGCCGTCGGATGAGCAGTACTTC.

This clonotype came up a few times. The chain combines TRBV20-1 with TRBJ2-1; TRBD2 might be the D (6 bases). Trimming removed 6 bases from V and 0 bases from J, with 21 bases in between. The V gene's germline CDR1 is DFQATT and CDR2 SNEGSKA (reference sequence). CDR3 length equals 17 residues. The CDR3 DNA is TGCAGTGCCCTGGGCGGATCCAACGGGGGCTCCTACAATGAGCAGTTCTTC. Translated, it gives CSALGGSNGGSYNEQFF.

This clonotype has ten or more counts. The gene calls are TRBV7-9 and TRBJ1-6; no clear D. The length of the CDR3 is 13 residues. Trimming removed 2 bases at V and 5 bases at J, with 4 bases between. Germline V gene sequence: CDR1 SEHNR, CDR2 FQNEAQ (reference sequence). In nucleotides, the CDR3 is TGTGCCAGCAGCTTACAGGATAATTCACCCCTCCACTTT. Its protein product is CASSLQDNSPLHF.

This clonotype has just a few counts. V usage is TRBV7-2 and J usage is TRBJ2-1; D may correspond to TRBD1 or TRBD2 (5 bases each). V was pared by 0 bases and J by 9 bases, with 21 bases between. This CDR3 has 17 residues. Germline lookup yields CDR1 SGHTA and CDR2 FQGNSA. CDR3 protein: CASSLAGVAIRKGEQFF. CDR3 DNA sequence: TGTGCCAGCAGCTTAGCGGGGGTAGCGATCCGGAAGGGTGAGCAGTTCTTC.

V is TRBV6-1 and J is TRBJ2-1; 8 nucleotides line up with TRBD2. The CDR3 totals 18 residues. Germline-derived CDR1 and CDR2 are MNHNS and SASEGT. After removal of 4 bases from V and 7 bases from J, the junction contained 18 bases not matched to a gene. This CDR3 is CASSVIHSGTRRLNEQFF. The CDR3 DNA follows: TGTGCCAGCAGTGTAATCCATAGCGGGACTCGGCGGTTGAATGAGCAGTTCTTC.

A note on this clonotype: The junction departs from the called germline gene at one end, perhaps through a read error. Here the CDR3 reads CAISDKTNYGCTF. Written as DNA, the CDR3 is TGTGCCATCAGTGACAAAACTAACTATGGCTGCACCTTC. V gene TRBV10-3 combines with J gene TRBJ1-2; no firm D call. Germline values: CDR1 ENHRY, CDR2 SYGVKD. This CDR3 comprises 13 residues.

V gene TRBV5-5 combines with J gene TRBJ2-3; 9 nucleotides agree with TRBD1. J was trimmed by 3 bases and V by 4 bases; bases with no gene match: 15. This CDR3 region has 18 residues. Germline CDR1 SGHKS, CDR2 YYEKEE (reference sequence). The CDR3 protein is CASSPGYRGLEGTDTQYF. CDR3 sequence (DNA): TGTGCCAGCAGCCCTGGGTACAGGGGGCTGGAAGGGACAGATACGCAGTATTTT.

This clonotype was seen repeatedly, ten times or more. V and J are TRBV10-3 and TRBJ2-3; the D is unclear. The V and J ends lost 1 base and 10 bases respectively, with 12 bases between them. Germline V lookup: CDR1 ENHRY, CDR2 SYGVKD. The CDR3 contains 13 residues. The CDR3 DNA reads as TGTGCCATCAGTGAGTTGGTTACTATTCCGCAGTATTTT. As protein: CAISELVTIPQYF.

V usage is TRBV27 and J usage is TRBJ2-1; 10 bases are shared with TRBD1. J lost 3 bases, V lost 6 bases, and 5 bases had no gene match. The CDR3 contains 15 residues. The germline V gene has CDR1 MNHEY and CDR2 SMNVEV (reference sequence). The CDR3 DNA reads TGTGCCAGCAGACCGGGGGACAGGGGCTACAATGAGCAGTTCTTC. The encoded protein is CASRPGDRGYNEQFF.

V is TRBV7-2 and J is TRBJ2-5; 8 bases fit TRBD2. Germline CDR1 SGHTA, CDR2 FQGNSA. This CDR3 has 15 residues. J gave up 11 bases and V 3 bases, and 14 bases lay outside the gene matches. CDR3 DNA: TGTGCCAGCAGCTTTGTATCTAGCGGGTACAATGAGCAGTACTTC. Its translation is CASSFVSSGYNEQYF.

This clonotype was detected many times. This chain connects TRBV3-1 to TRBJ2-3, with 8 bases matching TRBD2. Trimming took 1 base from V and 3 from J; bases not matched to a gene: 3. This CDR3 has 15 residues. Germline CDR1 is LGHDT and CDR2 is YNNKEL (reference sequence). The CDR3 is CASSQGLARTDTQYF. DNA for the CDR3: TGTGCCAGCAGCCAAGGACTAGCGAGGACAGATACGCAGTATTTT.

This chain joins TRBV9 and TRBJ2-3; 11 bases map to TRBD1. The trim removed 0 bases at V and 4 bases at J, leaving 7 bases unmatched. The CDR3 has 17 residues. Germline CDR1 reads SGDLS; CDR2 reads YYNGEE. In DNA, the CDR3 is TGTGCCAGCAGCGTAGCAGCGGAGGACAGGGGGCCAGATACGCAGTATTTT. Its protein product is CASSVAAEDRGPDTQYF.

The chain recombines TRBV6-1 with TRBJ2-2; 7 nucleotides match TRBD2. The CDR3 totals 17 residues. CDR1 is MNHNS and CDR2 is SASEGT in the germline V gene. V lost 3 bases, J lost 2 bases, and 9 bases stayed unmatched. CDR3 in amino acids: CASSDPSGGPNTGELFF. DNA for the CDR3: TGTGCCAGCAGTGATCCTAGCGGAGGACCTAACACCGGGGAGCTGTTTTTT.

This clonotype has a handful of counts. This rearrangement joins TRBV10-3 to TRBJ1-2, with TRBD1 matching over 8 bases. J was trimmed by 6 bases and V by 4 bases; bases with no gene match: 7. Germline V gives CDR1 ENHRY, CDR2 SYGVKD. The CDR3 contains 14 residues. The CDR3 sequence is CAISGTGRVDGYTF. As DNA, the CDR3 is TGTGCCATCAGTGGGACAGGGAGGGTGGATGGCTACACCTTC.